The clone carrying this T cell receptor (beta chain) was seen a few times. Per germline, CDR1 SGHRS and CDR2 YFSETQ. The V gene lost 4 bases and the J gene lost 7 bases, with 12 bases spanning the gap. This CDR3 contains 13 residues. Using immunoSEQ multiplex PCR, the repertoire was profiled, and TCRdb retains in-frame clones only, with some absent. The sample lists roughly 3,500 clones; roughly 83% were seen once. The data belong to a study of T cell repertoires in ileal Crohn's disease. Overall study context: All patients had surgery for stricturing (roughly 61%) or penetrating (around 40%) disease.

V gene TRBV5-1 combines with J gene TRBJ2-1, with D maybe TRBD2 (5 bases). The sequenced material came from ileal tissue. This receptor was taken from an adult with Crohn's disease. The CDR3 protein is CASSPYGGNEQFF. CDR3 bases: TGCGCCAGCAGCCCGTATGGAGGTAATGAGCAGTTCTTC.